The present entry profiles one TCR beta chain with its context. No antigen is known for it. Sequencing used immunoSEQ multiplex PCR; TCRdb keeps in-frame clones, though not all of them. The sample comprises about 88,000 clones, about 94% of which are singletons, and around 0.18% rests with the top ten. Germline assignment: CDR1 SGHTA and CDR2 FQGNSA. The CDR3 is made up of 13 amino acids. V dropped 4 bases and J dropped 8 bases, with 14 bases sitting between them. This entry comes from a study of graft-versus-host responses after intestinal transplantation. The wider study: Anti-thymocyte globulin was used for induction in all recipients, who then took tacrolimus and steroids for 3 to 4 years.

This chain uses TRBV7-2 with TRBJ1-2; D not certain. This material consisted of unstimulated CD4+ T cells sorted from spleen or lymph node cells, taken before transplant. The sequence was collected from a human donor who was the organ donor for an intestinal transplant. CDR3 nucleotides: TGTGCCAGCAGCTATATTACCGAGGGCGGCTACACCTTC. The encoded protein is CASSYITEGGYTF.